This TCR beta chain was observed in a study of Ad26.COV2.S vaccination and SARS-CoV-2 variants. Points from the study as a whole: Vaccine recipients and placebo recipients showed similar non-spike TCR breadth. Those who received the vaccine showed greater spike-specific TCR breadth than those given placebo.

V lost 11 bases, J lost 0 bases, and 1 base stayed unmatched. The CDR3 is made up of 12 amino acids. Some clones are missing from TCRdb's copy, which holds only in-frame ones; the method was immunoSEQ multiplex PCR. The sample includes approximately 420,000 clones, over 75% of them seen just once. Treatment reported: approximately 18 received Ad26.COV2.S at low or high dose, single or two shots; several received placebo; per-sample allocation not given. After the first vaccine or placebo injection, samples were drawn on day 63. Boston provided a donor who was an adult aged 18-55 years. This vaccine is an Ad26 vector that expresses the Wuhan-strain SARS-CoV-2 spike. For this clone: No antigen is known for it.

This TCR was recovered from a person aged 18 to 65 who received the Ad26.COV2.S COVID-19 vaccine or a placebo. This material consisted of peripheral blood, taken in a trial of Ad26.COV2.S vaccine versus placebo. V usage is TRBV12-3 or TRBV12-4 and J usage is TRBJ1-3; TRBD1 aligns across 7 bases. The CDR3 sequence is CAGQVSGNTIYF. The CDR3 DNA follows: TGTGCCGGACAGGTCTCTGGAAACACCATATATTTT.